Shown below are 10 T cell receptor beta chains from a single sample sequenced in a study of low-dose radiotherapy and immunotherapy resistance in tumors. Both TCRalpha and TCRbeta chains were reverse transcribed with V-gene-specific primers. TCR amplification ran roughly 20 PCR cycles using constant-region and V-primer adapter primers. TCRdb re-derived calls from the reads in MiXCR, one entry per CDR3 protein. The sample carries about 100,000 distinct CDR3 sequences, around 20% recorded once. Time point noted: after trial treatment. The treatment: LDRT plus nivolumab, ipilimumab, low-dose cyclophosphamide and aspirin (RACIN trial). Source: PBMCs, taken after low-dose radiotherapy plus immunotherapy. These receptors all come from a male donor with prostate cancer.

This clonotype was counted ten times or more. The chain combines TRBV10-3 with TRBJ2-3; D not certain. The CDR3 contains 15 residues. V was pared by 6 bases and J by 0 bases, with 13 bases between. Germline CDR1 reads ENHRY; CDR2 reads SYGVKD. The CDR3 nucleotides are TGTGCCATCAGGGACCACGCCTCTAGCACAGATACGCAGTATTTT. Amino acid sequence: CAIRDHASSTDTQYF.

This clonotype was recorded many times. This chain joins TRBV11-2 and TRBJ2-7; 11 nucleotides match TRBD2. The CDR3 spans 15 residues. The germline V gene has CDR1 SGHAT and CDR2 FQNNGV. The junction had 5 bases not matched to a gene; V was cut back by 5 bases and J by 2 bases. DNA for the CDR3: TGTGCCAGCAGCGCGACTAGCGGGACTACCTACGAGCAGTACTTC. Translated, it gives CASSATSGTTYEQYF.

This clonotype showed up many times. CDR3 sequence: CAISESKGILRETQYF. The CDR3 DNA sequence: TGTGCCATCAGTGAGTCCAAGGGCATACTCAGGGAGACCCAGTACTTC. The J gene is TRBJ2-5, the V gene TRBV10-3; no definite D call. The CDR3 extends over 16 amino acids. Germline V gene sequence: CDR1 ENHRY, CDR2 SYGVKD. V dropped 0 bases and J dropped 5 bases, with 16 bases sitting between them.

There are many counts of this clonotype. The V gene is TRBV12-3 or TRBV12-4, the J gene TRBJ2-5, with TRBD2 as a possible D gene (6 bases). The germline V and J ends were trimmed by 1 base and 6 bases, with 9 bases remaining between them. The CDR3 extends over 13 amino acids. This chain's CDR3 is CASSLGGGQTQYF. The CDR3 DNA sequence: TGTGCCAGCAGTTTAGGGGGAGGTCAGACCCAGTACTTC.

Comments on this clonotype: Possible read error: a much larger clone is one base away. The CDR3 nucleotides are TGCGCCAGCAACCAAGTTGGCGGAAACTATGGCTACACCTTC. Amino acids: CASNQVGGNYGYTF. The chain links TRBV4-1 to TRBJ1-2; unclear D gene. The CDR3 runs 14 residues. Germline CDR1 is MGHRA and CDR2 is YSYEKL.

This clonotype appeared many times. The V gene is TRBV30, the J gene TRBJ2-7, with unresolved D. V shed 3 bases and J shed 0 bases, with 15 bases lying between them. The CDR3 totals 15 residues. Germline CDR1 GTSNPN, CDR2 SVGIG (reference sequence). The CDR3 region has the DNA TGTGCCTGGAGCAAGGGCCAGGAGAGCTCCTACGAGCAGTACTTC. Translated, it gives CAWSKGQESSYEQYF.

The chain combines TRBV4-3 with TRBJ2-3, with 9 bases that match TRBD2. The V segment lost 4 bases and the J segment 4 bases; nucleotides outside the gene matches: 6. The CDR3 runs 15 residues. Germline V gene sequence: CDR1 LGHNA, CDR2 YSLEER. The CDR3 loop is CASSRRLADADTQYF. CDR3 sequence (DNA): TGCGCCAGCAGCCGCCGACTAGCGGACGCAGATACGCAGTATTTT.

This clonotype was observed at least ten times. The V and J genes are TRBV12-3 or TRBV12-4 and TRBJ2-7; TRBD1 or TRBD2 may be the D gene (5 bases each). Trimming stripped 6 bases from V and 0 bases from J, with 12 bases between. CDR3 length: 14 amino acids. CDR3 loop: CASSWDASSYEQYF. The CDR3 coding sequence is TGTGCCAGCAGCTGGGACGCCAGCTCCTACGAGCAGTACTTC.

Many counts were recorded for this clonotype. The chain combines TRBV10-2 with TRBJ2-5, with TRBD1 matching over 9 bases. Losses at the gene ends were 6 bases for V and 1 base for J; bases not matched to a gene: 3. Germline V lookup: CDR1 WSHSY, CDR2 SAAADI. The CDR3 covers 14 residues. In DNA, the CDR3 is TGCGCCAGCAGAGGACAGGGGCTCCAAGAGACCCAGTACTTC. Encoded protein: CASRGQGLQETQYF.

This clonotype was counted many times. This chain connects TRBV29-1 to TRBJ1-2; no clear D. Germline assignment: CDR1 SQVTM and CDR2 ANQGSEA. The CDR3 runs to 11 residues. V was cut by 3 bases and J by 2 bases, with 4 bases left in between. This CDR3 is CSVDQNYGYTF. The CDR3, as DNA: TGCAGCGTTGATCAAAACTATGGCTACACCTTC.